This T cell receptor (beta chain) emerged from a study of T cells in Graves' hyperthyroidism and ophthalmopathy. On the study more broadly: Pretreatment peripheral blood was obtained at initial diagnosis. Whole-study findings and limits: Researchers found most expanded thyroid clonotypes above 0.001 in blood as well.

RNA transcripts gave rise to amplified TCR beta CDR3 regions. Initially, a first-round RT-PCR of the TCR CDR3 employed the HTBI primer set. Via MiXCR, TCRdb re-called the multiplex PCR reads, giving one row per CDR3 protein. The sample has about 560,000 distinct CDR3 sequences, roughly 17% seen once. For the diagnoses, clinical symptoms, serum thyroxine and TRAb, thyroid ultrasound and orbital computed tomography were used. This sample holds PBMCs from roughly 10 ml fresh peripheral blood. V lost 5 bases and J 11 bases, leaving 15 bases between the germline ends. This CDR3 has 12 residues. This clonotype was counted ten times or more. What it binds is unknown.

Material for sequencing was blood. The rearrangement uses TRBV12-3 or TRBV12-4 and TRBJ1-1, with D possibly TRBD1 on 5 matching bases. The TCR originated in a woman between 18 and 30 years old with Graves' hyperthyroidism. This CDR3 is CASSDPGEGAFF. The CDR3 DNA follows: TGTGCCAGCAGTGACCCGGGGGAGGGGGCTTTCTTT.